Detailed here is one TCR beta chain. CDR3 length: 16 amino acids. V dropped 7 bases and J dropped 5 bases, with 23 bases sitting between them. The germline V gene has CDR1 SNHLY and CDR2 FYNNEI. This record comes from a study of shared clonotypes between healthy human individuals. Study information: Serving as donors were two women and a few men, whose ages spanned 18 to 49. A donor's plate count was three for CD4 naive and three for CD4 memory; CD8 naive had two and CD8 memory one.

Terminally differentiated effector memory CD45RA+ cells were excluded by CCR7 positive selection of CD45RO-negative cells. It was roughly 200 ng DNA, about 30,000 T cell genomes, that sorted-subset replicate PCRs used. Profiling relied on immunoSEQ multiplex PCR, and the TCRdb table lists in-frame clones only, not all of them. The sample consists of roughly 2,000,000 clones, 93% of them appearing once. The source material was naive CD8+ T cells from PBMCs. This receptor was taken from a man younger than 30 in good health. Some clones in this sample may be carry-over from other donors' samples. The chain carries TRBV2 and TRBJ1-2; tentatively, D is TRBD1 (5 bases). The CDR3 nucleotides are TGTGCCAGCACAGCGAAGGCATCAGGGACGTTATATGGCTACACCTTC. Encoded protein: CASTAKASGTLYGYTF.